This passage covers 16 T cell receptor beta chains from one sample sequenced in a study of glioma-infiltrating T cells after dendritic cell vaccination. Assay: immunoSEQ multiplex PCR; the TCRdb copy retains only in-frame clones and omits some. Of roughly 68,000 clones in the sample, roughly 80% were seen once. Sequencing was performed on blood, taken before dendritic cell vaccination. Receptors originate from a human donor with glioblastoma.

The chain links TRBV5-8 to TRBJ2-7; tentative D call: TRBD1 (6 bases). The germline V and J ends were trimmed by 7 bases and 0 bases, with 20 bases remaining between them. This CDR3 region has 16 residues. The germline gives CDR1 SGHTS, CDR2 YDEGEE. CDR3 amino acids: CASPAMSPGDSYEQYF. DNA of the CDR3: TGTGCCAGCCCGGCGATGTCGCCAGGGGACTCCTACGAGCAGTACTTC.

The CDR3 DNA sequence: TGTGCCAGCAGCAGGACAGGGGGGACCTACGAGCAGTACTTC. This sequence encodes CASSRTGGTYEQYF. The V call is TRBV28, the J call TRBJ2-7; 10 nucleotides agree with TRBD1. CDR1 is MDHEN and CDR2 is SYDVKM in the germline V gene. The CDR3 has 14 residues. Trimming at V came to 6 bases and at J to 2 bases, leaving 4 bases not matched to a gene.

The CDR3 loop is CASSQEGPGFYNSPLHF. Written as DNA, the CDR3 is TGCGCCAGCAGCCAAGAAGGTCCAGGCTTCTATAATTCACCCCTCCACTTT. The chain carries TRBV4-1 and TRBJ1-6; D unclear. The germline gives CDR1 MGHRA, CDR2 YSYEKL. The V end was cut by 0 bases, the J end by 3 bases, with 12 bases between. This CDR3 contains 17 residues.

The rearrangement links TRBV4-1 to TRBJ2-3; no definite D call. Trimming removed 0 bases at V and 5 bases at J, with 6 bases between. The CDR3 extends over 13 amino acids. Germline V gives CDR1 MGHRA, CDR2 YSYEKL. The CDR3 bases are TGCGCCAGCAGCCAAGATTATAGAGATACGCAGTATTTT. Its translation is CASSQDYRDTQYF.

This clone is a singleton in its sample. The CDR3 sequence: CAWSNPGTGTHNEQFF. Written as DNA, the CDR3 is TGTGCCTGGAGTAATCCCGGGACAGGGACCCACAATGAGCAGTTCTTC. The rearrangement joins TRBV30 to TRBJ2-1, with TRBD1 identical over 9 bases. The CDR3 has 16 residues. J was trimmed by 5 bases and V by 2 bases; bases with no gene match: 10. CDR1 and CDR2 (germline): GTSNPN, SVGIG (reference sequence).

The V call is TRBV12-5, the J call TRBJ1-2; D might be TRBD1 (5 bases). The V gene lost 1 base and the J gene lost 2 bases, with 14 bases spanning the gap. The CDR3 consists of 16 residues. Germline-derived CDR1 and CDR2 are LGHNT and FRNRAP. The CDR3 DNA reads TGTGCTAGTGGTTTGGGACAGATTCAGCTGAACTATGGCTACACCTTC. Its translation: CASGLGQIQLNYGYTF.

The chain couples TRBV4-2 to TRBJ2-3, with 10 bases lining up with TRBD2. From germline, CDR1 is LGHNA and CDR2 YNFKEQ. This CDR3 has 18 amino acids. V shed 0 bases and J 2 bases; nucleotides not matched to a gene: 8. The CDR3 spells CASSQDSLAGAHTDTQYF. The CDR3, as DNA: TGTGCCAGCAGCCAAGATAGCCTAGCGGGGGCCCACACAGATACGCAGTATTTT.

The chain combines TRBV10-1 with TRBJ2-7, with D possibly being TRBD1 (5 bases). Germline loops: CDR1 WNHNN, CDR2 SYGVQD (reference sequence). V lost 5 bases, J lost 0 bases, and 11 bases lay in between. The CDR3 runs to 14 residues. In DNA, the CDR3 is TGCGCCAGCAGTACGGACAAAGTCTCCTACGAGCAGTACTTC. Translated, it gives CASSTDKVSYEQYF.

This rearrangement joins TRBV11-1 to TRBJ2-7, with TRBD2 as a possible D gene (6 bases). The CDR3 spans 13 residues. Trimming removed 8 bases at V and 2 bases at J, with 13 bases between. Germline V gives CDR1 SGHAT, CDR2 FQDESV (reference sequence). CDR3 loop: CASGRDLPYEQYF. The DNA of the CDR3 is TGTGCCAGCGGGCGGGATCTTCCCTACGAGCAGTACTTC.

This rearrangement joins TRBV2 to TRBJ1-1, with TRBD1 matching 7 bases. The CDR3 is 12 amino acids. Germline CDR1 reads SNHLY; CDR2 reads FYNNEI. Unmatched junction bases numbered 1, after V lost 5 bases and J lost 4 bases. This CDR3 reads CASSRDSTEAFF. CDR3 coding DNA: TGTGCCAGCAGTCGGGACAGCACTGAAGCTTTCTTT.

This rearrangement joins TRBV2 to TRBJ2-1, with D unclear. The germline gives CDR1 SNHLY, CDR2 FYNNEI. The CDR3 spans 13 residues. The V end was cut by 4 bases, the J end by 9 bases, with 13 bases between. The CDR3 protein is CASSVSQRGEQFF. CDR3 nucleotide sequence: TGTGCCAGCAGTGTGAGCCAACGTGGTGAGCAGTTCTTC. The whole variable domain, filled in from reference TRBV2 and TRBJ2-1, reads EPEVTQTPSHQVTQMGQEVILRCVPISNHLYFYWYRQILGQKVEFLVSFYNNEISEKSEIFDDQFSVERPDGSNFTLKIRSTKLEDSAMYFCASSVSQRGEQFFGPGTRLTVL.

CDR3 in amino acids: CASREERISYEQYF. The CDR3, as DNA: TGTGCCAGCAGGGAAGAGAGGATATCCTACGAGCAGTACTTC. V is TRBV5-8 and J is TRBJ2-7; no firm D call. From germline, CDR1 is SGHTS and CDR2 YDEGEE. The CDR3 has 14 amino acids. V shed 5 bases and J shed 1 base, with 13 bases lying between them.

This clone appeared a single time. Here the CDR3 reads CASSPRHHSNQPQHF. The CDR3 bases are TGTGCCAGCAGTCCGAGACACCATAGCAATCAGCCCCAGCATTTT. This chain uses TRBV27 with TRBJ1-5; unclear D gene. CDR3 length: 15 amino acids. The V gene's germline CDR1 is MNHEY and CDR2 SMNVEV (reference sequence). Trimming removed 5 bases at V and 0 bases at J, with 11 bases between.

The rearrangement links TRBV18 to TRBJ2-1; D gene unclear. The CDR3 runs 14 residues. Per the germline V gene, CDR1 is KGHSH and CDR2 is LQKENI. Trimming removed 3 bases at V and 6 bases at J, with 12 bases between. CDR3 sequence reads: CASSPLPGGNEQFF. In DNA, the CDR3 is TGTGCCAGCTCACCTTTACCCGGTGGCAATGAGCAGTTCTTC.

CDR3 bases: TGTGCCAGCAGTTCAACCTTCGTCGGACAGGGCTATGGCTACACCTTC. This sequence encodes CASSSTFVGQGYGYTF. V and J are TRBV28 and TRBJ1-2; TRBD1 matches 8 bases. Germline CDR1 and CDR2: MDHEN and SYDVKM. The CDR3 runs 16 residues. The J segment lost 4 bases and the V segment lost 4 bases, leaving 11 bases of the junction unmatched.

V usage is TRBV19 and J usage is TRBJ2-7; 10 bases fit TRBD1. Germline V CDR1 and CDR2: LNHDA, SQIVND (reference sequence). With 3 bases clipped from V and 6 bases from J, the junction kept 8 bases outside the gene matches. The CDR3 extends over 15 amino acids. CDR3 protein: CASSMAGQGRSEQYF. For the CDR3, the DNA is TGTGCCAGTAGTATGGCGGGACAGGGGAGAAGCGAGCAGTACTTC.